The 27 T cell receptor beta chains listed next were all sequenced from one sample in a study of shared clonotypes between healthy human individuals. Assay: immunoSEQ multiplex PCR; the TCRdb copy retains only in-frame clones and omits some. The data show some 2 million clones, roughly 96% seen once. Material for sequencing was naive CD4+ T cells sorted from blood. Stated subset: CD45RA+ positively selected. These receptors were obtained from a man between 18 and 29 years old in good health.

The chain is built from TRBV6-1 and TRBJ1-6; D is unclear. The CDR3 loop spans 12 amino acids. Germline V gene lookup returns CDR1 MNHNS and CDR2 SASEGT. The V end lost 6 bases, the J end lost 9 bases, and 9 bases lay between the germline ends. The CDR3 reads CASRQTGSPLHF. The DNA of the CDR3 is TGTGCCAGCAGACAGACTGGTTCACCCCTCCACTTT.

This chain links TRBV5-6 with TRBJ2-1; 10 bases map to TRBD2. V dropped 1 base and J dropped 7; count of bases not matched to a gene: 5. The CDR3 loop spans 15 amino acids. CDR1 SGHDT and CDR2 YYEEEE come from the germline V gene. CDR3 amino acids: CASSLLAGAGNEQFF. The CDR3 nucleotides are TGTGCCAGCAGCTTGCTAGCGGGGGCGGGGAATGAGCAGTTCTTC.

CDR3 amino acids: CSAFDNEQFF. The CDR3 coding sequence is TGCAGTGCCTTCGACAATGAGCAGTTCTTC. The chain joins TRBV20-1 to TRBJ2-1; D is undetermined. Trimming cost V 6 bases and J 5 bases, with 5 bases left between them. The CDR3 length is 10 residues. Germline V gene sequence: CDR1 DFQATT, CDR2 SNEGSKA (reference sequence).

This chain connects TRBV30 to TRBJ2-7, with D tentatively TRBD2 (5 bases). V was shortened by 4 bases and J by 5 bases, with 21 bases between the two germline ends. This CDR3 is 15 amino acids long. CDR1 is GTSNPN and CDR2 is SVGIG in the germline V gene (reference sequence). The CDR3 loop is CAWNLGWASTHEQYF. The DNA for the CDR3 is TGTGCCTGGAACCTGGGCTGGGCTAGCACCCACGAGCAGTACTTC.

The chain couples TRBV29-1 to TRBJ2-1, with D perhaps matching TRBD2 (7 bases). In germline, CDR1 is SQVTM, CDR2 ANQGSEA. CDR3 length: 15 amino acids. Trimming stripped 8 bases from V and 1 base from J, with 18 bases between. In nucleotides, the CDR3 is TGCAGCCCGACAGGAGGACTAGGGTCCTACAATGAGCAGTTCTTC. Protein product: CSPTGGLGSYNEQFF.

V gene TRBV6-1 combines with J gene TRBJ2-2; the D is unclear. CDR3 length: 15 residues. Trimming removed 2 bases from V and 4 bases from J, with 11 bases in between. Germline-derived CDR1 and CDR2 are MNHNS and SASEGT. CDR3 sequence: CASSENLGRTGELFF. The CDR3 coding sequence is TGTGCCAGCAGTGAAAATTTAGGGCGCACCGGGGAGCTGTTTTTT.

In the case of this clone: Other DNA sequences in this specimen translate into the identical CDR3. This chain joins TRBV6-5 and TRBJ1-3; a weak D match, TRBD1 (5 bases). V lost 2 bases, J lost 0 bases, and 8 bases lay in between. This CDR3 region has 15 residues. Germline values: CDR1 MNHEY, CDR2 SVGAGI. The DNA for the CDR3 is TGTGCCAGCAGTTACACAGGCGACTCTGGAAACACCATATATTTT. Its translation: CASSYTGDSGNTIYF.

The count of this clone is one. The genes are TRBV7-3 and TRBJ2-1; 11 bases map to TRBD2. The CDR3 totals 16 residues. CDR1 is SGHTA and CDR2 is FQGTGA in the germline V gene. Germline trimming cut 1 base from V and 5 bases from J; bases unmatched to any gene: 4. CDR3 nucleotide sequence: TGTGCCAGCAGCTTAAGGACTAGCGGGCTAGACAATGAGCAGTTCTTC. Translation gives CASSLRTSGLDNEQFF.

V and J are TRBV7-2 and TRBJ2-1; TRBD2 matches at 8 bases. V was clipped by 4 bases and J by 10 bases; unmatched bases: 9. CDR3 length: 14 residues. In germline, CDR1 is SGHTA, CDR2 FQGNSA. The DNA of the CDR3 is TGTGCCAGCAGCTCCGAGACTAGCGCAGGCGAGCAGTTCTTC. This sequence encodes CASSSETSAGEQFF.

J is TRBJ1-4 and V is TRBV18; TRBD1 might be the D (6 bases). V was trimmed by 3 bases and J by 8 bases, leaving 13 bases between them. The CDR3 is 14 amino acids. Germline lookup yields CDR1 KGHSH and CDR2 LQKENI. The CDR3 here is CASSPGATQEKLFF. DNA for the CDR3: TGTGCCAGCTCACCGGGGGCGACCCAAGAAAAACTGTTTTTT.

CDR3 region: CASSQEMAVQETQYF. DNA of the CDR3: TGCGCCAGCAGCCAAGAGATGGCGGTTCAAGAGACCCAGTACTTC. The chain joins TRBV4-3 to TRBJ2-5; D is undetermined. The germline V gene has CDR1 LGHNA and CDR2 YSLEER. The CDR3 contains 15 residues. Trimming left V 0 bases short and J 2 bases short, with 10 bases between.

On this clone itself: At the DNA level, this CDR3 is encoded by other sequences in the same sample as well. The CDR3 coding sequence is TGCGCCAGCAGGGTCTCCTACGAGCAGTACTTC. Protein: CASRVSYEQYF. The V and J genes are TRBV10-2 and TRBJ2-7; D gene ambiguous. The CDR3 consists of 11 residues. Between the trimmed V and J ends, which lost 6 bases and 0 bases, there was a span of 3 bases. The germline gives CDR1 WSHSY, CDR2 SAAADI.

The CDR3 DNA sequence: TGTGCCAGCAGCTTAGCTCCGGTTCAAATGAATACGCAGTATTTT. As protein: CASSLAPVQMNTQYF. The chain carries TRBV7-2 and TRBJ2-3, with D unresolved. Germline CDR1 and CDR2: SGHTA and FQGNSA. The CDR3 spans 15 residues. V lost 0 bases to trimming and J lost 7 bases, with 14 bases between them.

This rearrangement joins TRBV6-5 to TRBJ2-2; D is possibly TRBD1 or TRBD2 (5 bases each). The CDR3 length is 15 residues. Germline V CDR1 and CDR2: MNHEY, SVGAGI. V gave up 4 bases and J gave up 4 bases, with 13 bases separating them. CDR3 bases: TGTGCCAGCAGTTTGGCAGGGACGGGCACCGGGGAGCTGTTTTTT. Residues: CASSLAGTGTGELFF.

The J gene is TRBJ1-5, the V gene TRBV5-6; D call uncertain. The CDR3 length is 15 residues. V was shortened by 3 bases and J by 3 bases, with 13 bases between the two germline ends. Germline CDR1 reads SGHDT; CDR2 reads YYEEEE. CDR3: CASSSLRVANQPQHF. In DNA, the CDR3 is TGTGCCAGCAGCTCACTACGGGTGGCCAATCAGCCCCAGCATTTT. The entire variable domain, with the rest obtained from reference TRBV5-6 and TRBJ1-5, is as follows: DAGVTQSPTHLIKTRGQQVTLRCSPKSGHDTVSWYQQALGQGPQFIFQYYEEEERQRGNFPDRFSGHQFPNYSSELNVNALLLGDSALYLCASSSLRVANQPQHFGDGTRLSIL.

This clone appeared once. This chain joins TRBV2 and TRBJ2-7; a possible D gene is TRBD1 (6 bases). Per the germline V gene, CDR1 is SNHLY and CDR2 is FYNNEI. V was trimmed by 6 bases and J by 6 bases, leaving 15 bases between them. The CDR3 is made up of 13 amino acids. DNA of the CDR3: TGTGCCAGCAGAGACAGGACTTTGGGCGAGCAGTACTTC. Its protein is CASRDRTLGEQYF. The full variable domain, rest sourced from reference TRBV2 and TRBJ2-7, is EPEVTQTPSHQVTQMGQEVILRCVPISNHLYFYWYRQILGQKVEFLVSFYNNEISEKSEIFDDQFSVERPDGSNFTLKIRSTKLEDSAMYFCASRDRTLGEQYFGPGTRLTVT.

On this clone itself: A read error may be the cause here, since a much bigger clone is one base away. This chain connects TRBV6-6 to TRBJ1-1; D unclear. The V end was cut by 4 bases, the J end by 6 bases, with 6 bases between. CDR3 length equals 11 residues. Germline loops: CDR1 MNHNY, CDR2 SVGAGI (reference sequence). Here the CDR3 reads CASSLQSEAFF. In nucleotides, the CDR3 is TGTGCCAGCAGTTTACAGTCTGAAGCTTTCTTT.

This chain uses TRBV2 with TRBJ2-7; 11 nucleotides agree with TRBD1. Germline V gene lookup returns CDR1 SNHLY and CDR2 FYNNEI. After removal of 6 bases from V and 3 bases from J, the junction contained 4 bases not matched to a gene. This CDR3 region has 14 residues. CDR3 sequence: CASRAGTGGYEQYF. The CDR3 DNA reads as TGTGCCAGCAGGGCCGGGACAGGGGGCTACGAGCAGTACTTC.

V is TRBV5-1 and J is TRBJ1-6; 7 nucleotides match TRBD1. Unmatched junction bases numbered 13, after V lost 9 bases and J lost 13 bases. The CDR3 is 13 residues long. Germline loops: CDR1 SGHRS, CDR2 YFSETQ. DNA for the CDR3: TGCGCCACCACGATGGATCCAGGGGGGCCCCTCCACTTT. This encodes CATTMDPGGPLHF.

J is TRBJ2-1 and V is TRBV4-1; 13 bases are shared with TRBD2. Germline CDR1 reads MGHRA; CDR2 reads YSYEKL. The length of the CDR3 is 17 residues. Trimming took 2 bases from V and 9 from J; bases not matched to a gene: 10. The DNA for the CDR3 is TGCGCCAGCAGCCAAACTCGACTAGCGGGAGGACGTAGTGAGCAGTTCTTC. Residues: CASSQTRLAGGRSEQFF.

The rearrangement links TRBV30 to TRBJ2-1; 11 nucleotides line up with TRBD2. V lost 0 bases and J lost 6; bases outside the gene matches: 10. The CDR3 is 17 amino acids. The germline gives CDR1 GTSNPN, CDR2 SVGIG (reference sequence). CDR3 loop: CAWSVPLAGARGNEQFF. CDR3 DNA sequence: TGTGCCTGGAGTGTCCCACTAGCGGGAGCCCGGGGCAATGAGCAGTTCTTC.

The J gene is TRBJ1-4, the V gene TRBV6-1, with D tentatively TRBD1 (6 bases). V was cut by 4 bases and J by 8 bases, with 14 bases left in between. This CDR3 contains 14 residues. Germline V lookup: CDR1 MNHNS, CDR2 SASEGT. The CDR3 reads CASSAGGAREKLFF. DNA for the CDR3: TGTGCCAGCAGTGCTGGGGGCGCACGGGAAAAACTGTTTTTT.

The chain links TRBV7-2 to TRBJ2-5; D unclear. The ends were cut back, 2 bases at V and 1 base at J, with 8 bases in the middle. The length of the CDR3 is 14 residues. Germline CDR1 SGHTA, CDR2 FQGNSA. The CDR3 here is CASSLFGPQETQYF. The CDR3 DNA reads TGTGCCAGCAGCTTATTCGGTCCCCAAGAGACCCAGTACTTC.

The CDR3 spells CASSPGTGPGDEQFF. The CDR3 nucleotides are TGTGCCAGCAGCCCCGGGACAGGGCCTGGCGATGAGCAGTTCTTC. This chain joins TRBV7-9 and TRBJ2-1; 9 bases are shared with TRBD1. The CDR3 extends over 15 amino acids. V shed 5 bases and J 8 bases; nucleotides not matched to a gene: 10. Germline CDR1 and CDR2: SEHNR and FQNEAQ (reference sequence).

The rearrangement joins TRBV28 to TRBJ2-2; 8 nucleotides agree with TRBD1. The V gene's germline CDR1 is MDHEN and CDR2 SYDVKM. Germline trimming cut 3 bases from V and 6 bases from J; bases unmatched to any gene: 3. The CDR3 contains 14 residues. The CDR3 loop reads CASSLGQAPGELFF. The CDR3 region has the DNA TGTGCCAGCAGTTTGGGACAGGCCCCCGGGGAGCTGTTTTTT.

V gene TRBV19 combines with J gene TRBJ2-7; possible D gene TRBD1, 6 bases. V gave up 4 bases and J gave up 3 bases, with 10 bases separating them. CDR1 is LNHDA and CDR2 is SQIVND in the germline V gene (reference sequence). This CDR3 comprises 13 residues. The CDR3 coding sequence is TGTGCCAGTAGTAGGGACAAGGACTACGAGCAGTACTTC. Residues: CASSRDKDYEQYF. The full variable domain, with the rest looked up from reference TRBV19 and TRBJ2-7, is DGGITQSPKYLFRKEGQNVTLSCEQNLNHDAMYWYRQDPGQGLRLIYYSQIVNDFQKGDIAEGYSVSREKKESFPLTVTSAQKNPTAFYLCASSRDKDYEQYFGPGTRLTVT.

The V gene is TRBV18, the J gene TRBJ2-2; D not certain. CDR3 size: 16 residues. The ends were cut back, 1 base at V and 0 bases at J, with 9 bases in the middle. Germline CDR1 and CDR2: KGHSH and LQKENI. The CDR3 coding sequence is TGTGCCAGCTCACCACGTTTACGGTCGAACACCGGGGAGCTGTTTTTT. Translating gives CASSPRLRSNTGELFF.